The 31 T cell receptor beta chains listed next were all sequenced from one sample in a study of post-analysis software for immune sequencing data. Findings and caveats of the study: Higher frequency in patients than in controls was seen for five TRBV segments, with TRBV5-6, TRBV5-1 and TRBV20-1 among them.

No antigen is known for these receptors. Unique molecular identifiers tagged the TCR beta cDNA libraries. TCRdb passed the PCR reads through MiXCR, listing each CDR3 protein once. Seen here are about half a million distinct CDR3 sequences, roughly 34% observed once, and the top ten hold around 6%. Sequenced: blood. Source of these receptors: a girl aged 2 to 17 with multiple sclerosis.

The chain uses TRBV5-4 and TRBJ2-7, with TRBD1 identical over 8 bases. Trimming took 0 bases from V and 7 from J; bases not matched to a gene: 6. There are 14 residues in the CDR3. CDR1 and CDR2 (germline): SGHNT, YYREEE (reference sequence). The CDR3 here is CASSLGTGPREQYF. Written as DNA, the CDR3 is TGTGCCAGCAGCTTGGGGACAGGGCCCAGGGAGCAGTACTTC.

The rearrangement joins TRBV10-3 to TRBJ2-3; D is unclear. The CDR3 covers 13 residues. Trimming shortened V by 2 bases and J by 6 bases, and 9 bases separated the two germline ends. Per germline, CDR1 ENHRY and CDR2 SYGVKD. The CDR3, as DNA: TGTGCCATCAGTGAGGGACGGTTCGATACGCAGTATTTT. Protein product: CAISEGRFDTQYF.

This clonotype was seen more than once but under ten times. Here the CDR3 DNA reads TGTGCCAGCAGTTTAGCATGGGCTAGGGACTACAATGAGCAGTTCTTC. It specifies CASSLAWARDYNEQFF. The chain links TRBV12-3 or TRBV12-4 to TRBJ2-1, with D unresolved. Trimming shortened V by 0 bases and J by 3 bases, and 12 bases separated the two germline ends. This CDR3 has 16 residues.

The table lists this clonotype with a few counts. The chain joins TRBV29-1 to TRBJ2-3; 9 nucleotides line up with TRBD2. This CDR3 has 13 residues. With V trimmed by 4 bases and J by 6 bases, 5 bases remained unmatched. Germline loops: CDR1 SQVTM, CDR2 ANQGSEA. CDR3 coding DNA: TGCAGCGTTGCCAGCGGGGGGCATGATACGCAGTATTTT. Translation: CSVASGGHDTQYF.

Only one count was recorded for this clonotype. This rearrangement joins TRBV12-3 or TRBV12-4 to TRBJ2-3, with 8 bases aligning to TRBD2. The length of the CDR3 is 16 residues. The CDR3 loop reads CTTSALAGGRTDTQYF. The CDR3 bases are TGTACCACTTCCGCCCTAGCGGGCGGGCGGACAGATACGCAGTATTTT.

V is TRBV20-1 and J is TRBJ2-3; possible D gene TRBD2, 7 bases. The CDR3 runs 16 residues. Trimming pared 0 bases from V and 1 base from J, leaving 14 bases between. Per the germline V gene, CDR1 is DFQATT and CDR2 is SNEGSKA (reference sequence). The CDR3 DNA sequence: TGCAGTGCTAGAGAGAGGGGGGGACCACGCACAGATACGCAGTATTTT. Residues: CSARERGGPRTDTQYF.

The CDR3 protein is CSAPRGDSFNYGYTF. CDR3 sequence (DNA): TGCAGTGCTCCCAGGGGGGACAGCTTTAACTATGGCTACACCTTC. The chain recombines TRBV20-1 with TRBJ1-2, with 7 bases aligning to TRBD1. V lost 5 bases, J lost 1 base, and 10 bases stayed unmatched. CDR3 length: 15 residues. CDR1 DFQATT and CDR2 SNEGSKA come from the germline V gene (reference sequence).

Only a few counts were recorded for this clonotype. This rearrangement joins TRBV25-1 to TRBJ2-5; 10 nucleotides align to TRBD1. Germline V gene lookup returns CDR1 MGHDK and CDR2 SYGVNS. V shed 4 bases and J 3 bases; nucleotides not matched to a gene: 8. CDR3 size: 16 residues. CDR3 coding DNA: TGTGCCAGCAGTGCATCCTCCGGGACAGGGGAAGAGACCCAGTACTTC. Protein product: CASSASSGTGEETQYF. Variable domain in full (rest from reference TRBV25-1 and TRBJ2-5): EADIYQTPRYLVIGTGKKITLECSQTMGHDKMYWYQQDPGMELHLIHYSYGVNSTEKGDLSSESTVSRIRTEHFPLTLESARPSHTSQYLCASSASSGTGEETQYFGPGTRLLVL.

This chain links TRBV7-9 with TRBJ1-4, with TRBD1 matching 7 bases. J gave up 8 bases and V 7 bases, and 10 bases lay outside the gene matches. CDR3 length equals 14 residues. Germline values: CDR1 SEHNR, CDR2 FQNEAQ (reference sequence). The CDR3 bases are TGTGCCAGCACCCAGACAGGGAGGGAAGAAAAACTGTTTTTT. Protein sequence: CASTQTGREEKLFF.

This clonotype appeared many times. This chain connects TRBV7-3 to TRBJ2-3, with no clear D. CDR1 is SGHTA, CDR2 FQGTGA, per germline. Trimming took 0 bases from V and 2 from J, leaving 9 bases between them. The CDR3 has 15 residues. CDR3 in amino acids: CASSLTDGFTDTQYF. The CDR3 coding sequence is TGTGCCAGCAGCTTAACGGACGGGTTCACAGATACGCAGTATTTT. The complete variable domain, with remaining parts taken from reference TRBV7-3 and TRBJ2-3, reads GAGVSQTPSNKVTEKGKYVELRCDPISGHTALYWYRQSLGQGPEFLIYFQGTGAADDSGLPNDRFFAVRPEGSVSTLKIQRTERGDSAVYLCASSLTDGFTDTQYFGPGTRLTVL.

The chain employs TRBV12-3 or TRBV12-4 and TRBJ2-3; 7 bases are a match to TRBD1. This CDR3 has 14 residues. V was clipped by 7 bases and J by 2 bases; unmatched bases: 6. CDR3 in DNA: TGTGCCAGCACGTCGGGACAGCACACAGATACGCAGTATTTT. This encodes CASTSGQHTDTQYF.

J is TRBJ2-1 and V is TRBV2; TRBD1 might be the D (5 bases). Germline assignment: CDR1 SNHLY and CDR2 FYNNEI. V was cut by 4 bases and J by 4 bases, with 17 bases left in between. The CDR3 consists of 16 residues. The CDR3 is CASSVPRVMGYNEQFF. Written as DNA, the CDR3 is TGTGCCAGCAGTGTTCCCAGGGTAATGGGGTACAATGAGCAGTTCTTC.

This clonotype was recorded at least ten times. The chain is built from TRBV12-3 or TRBV12-4 and TRBJ2-5; TRBD1 agrees at 10 bases. CDR3 size: 14 residues. V shed 6 bases and J 3 bases; nucleotides not matched to a gene: 4. The CDR3 nucleotides are TGTGCCAGCAGGGCTGGGACAGGGGAAGAGACCCAGTACTTC. It codes for CASRAGTGEETQYF.

The rearrangement uses TRBV12-3 or TRBV12-4 and TRBJ1-4, with a possible D match to TRBD1 (6 bases). This CDR3 is built from 15 residues. V lost 5 bases and J lost 7, with 17 bases in between. This CDR3 reads CASSPQGPRGEKLFF. The CDR3, as DNA: TGTGCCAGCAGTCCACAGGGTCCTCGGGGTGAAAAACTGTTTTTT.

The chain links TRBV28 to TRBJ1-1; D is unresolved. V lost 1 base to trimming and J lost 0 bases, with 9 bases between them. CDR1 and CDR2 from the germline V gene are MDHEN and SYDVKM. This CDR3 spans 15 amino acids. CDR3 nucleotides: TGTGCCAGCAGTTTATTAGGAGTTATGAACACTGAAGCTTTCTTT. It is translated as CASSLLGVMNTEAFF.

This clonotype has a handful of counts. The rearrangement uses TRBV9 and TRBJ2-7; D perhaps matches TRBD1 (6 bases). The CDR3 totals 15 residues. Germline-derived CDR1 and CDR2 are SGDLS and YYNGEE. The V and J ends lost 1 base and 6 bases respectively, with 17 bases between them. The CDR3, as DNA: TGTGCCAGCAGCGTACTCGGGACACTTTCGGGCGAGCAGTACTTC. Its translation is CASSVLGTLSGEQYF.

This clonotype showed up just once. A read error may account for a junction end that differs from germline. V is TRBV24-1 and J is TRBJ2-3, with 8 bases identical to TRBD2. The CDR3 runs 14 residues. Germline loops: CDR1 KGHDR, CDR2 SFDVKD. DNA for the CDR3: TGTGTCACCAGTGACAGCGGGGGCTCAGATACGCAGTATTTT. Protein: CVTSDSGGSDTQYF.

This chain links TRBV5-1 with TRBJ2-3, with D maybe TRBD1 (5 bases). V shed 0 bases and J shed 2 bases, with 13 bases lying between them. This CDR3 is built from 16 residues. Germline lookup yields CDR1 SGHRS and CDR2 YFSETQ. CDR3 nucleotides: TGCGCCAGCAGCTTGGGGGGCAGGGTCCCCACAGATACGCAGTATTTT. The encoded protein is CASSLGGRVPTDTQYF.

This clonotype has at least ten counts. The chain combines TRBV5-1 with TRBJ2-4; TRBD2 matches 9 bases. The CDR3 totals 16 residues. CDR1 SGHRS and CDR2 YFSETQ come from the germline V gene. V lost 0 bases and J lost 7; bases outside the gene matches: 8. Written as DNA, the CDR3 is TGCGCCAGCAGCTTGGCCCTGATTAGCGGGGGTAACATTCAGTACTTC. It is translated as CASSLALISGGNIQYF.

This clonotype has more than one count but fewer than ten. The chain joins TRBV7-6 to TRBJ2-5, with 14 nucleotides matching TRBD2. In germline, CDR1 is SGHVS, CDR2 FNYEAQ. CDR3 length equals 16 residues. Trimming took 5 bases from V and 4 from J; bases not matched to a gene: 6. DNA for the CDR3: TGTGCCAGCAGCCCCCGGGGGACTAGCGGGGGAGAGACCCAGTACTTC. Translated, it gives CASSPRGTSGGETQYF.

In this sample, this clonotype turned up a few times. CDR3 loop: CSAPRLRGYNEQFF. In DNA form, the CDR3 reads TGCAGTGCTCCCCGCCTGAGGGGGTACAATGAGCAGTTCTTC. The genes are TRBV20-1 and TRBJ2-1; perhaps TRBD1 as D (6 bases). This CDR3 comprises 14 residues. With 5 bases removed from V and 4 bases from J, the gap between germline ends came to 15 bases. Germline lookup yields CDR1 DFQATT and CDR2 SNEGSKA (reference sequence).

V and J are TRBV4-2 and TRBJ2-1, with 8 bases aligning to TRBD2. Per germline, CDR1 LGHNA and CDR2 YNFKEQ. This CDR3 spans 19 amino acids. The V and J ends lost 0 bases and 0 bases, in that order; junction bases with no gene match: 10. CDR3 loop: CASSQDRMISGVSYNEQFF. The CDR3 nucleotides read TGTGCCAGCAGCCAAGATCGGATGATTAGCGGGGTCTCCTACAATGAGCAGTTCTTC.

Details on this clonotype: Mismatch with germline at one junction end may stem from a read error. This chain uses TRBV10-3 with TRBJ1-1; D uncertain. There are 14 residues in the CDR3. Germline V gene data show CDR1 as ENHRY and CDR2 as SYGVKD. The CDR3 DNA sequence: TGTGCCATCAGGTTGGACTGGCGGAACACTGGAGCTTTCTTT. This translates into CAIRLDWRNTGAFF.

On this clonotype: This clone may be a read error of a much larger clone one base away. V gene TRBV4-2 combines with J gene TRBJ2-7; 13 bases map to TRBD2. This CDR3 has 16 residues. Germline lookup yields CDR1 LGHNA and CDR2 YNFKEQ. CDR3 nucleotides: TGTGCCAGCAGCCAAGATACTAGCGGGGGGGTGTACGGGCAGTACTTC. Amino acids: CASSQDTSGGVYGQYF.

The chain combines TRBV18 with TRBJ2-3; D gene unclear. The V end lost 2 bases, the J end lost 3 bases, and 12 bases lay between the germline ends. Germline CDR1 reads KGHSH; CDR2 reads LQKENI. CDR3 length: 15 amino acids. CDR3 bases: TGTGCCAGCTCACCATCGGTGGCGAGGACAGATACGCAGTATTTT. Residues: CASSPSVARTDTQYF.

In its sample, this clonotype was seen many times. The chain links TRBV7-6 to TRBJ2-7; 11 nucleotides align to TRBD2. V was pared by 5 bases and J by 3 bases, with 9 bases of the junction left unmatched. Germline CDR1 and CDR2: SGHVS and FNYEAQ. The CDR3 sequence is 16 residues long. In DNA, the CDR3 is TGTGCCAGCAGCGCCCGAACTAGCGGGGGCTTCTACGAGCAGTACTTC. Amino acid sequence: CASSARTSGGFYEQYF.

In this sample, this clonotype turned up a few times. The chain carries TRBV7-9 and TRBJ2-3, with 7 bases matching TRBD1. This CDR3 is built from 16 residues. With 5 bases clipped from V and 2 bases from J, the junction kept 10 bases outside the gene matches. Per the germline V gene, CDR1 is SEHNR and CDR2 is FQNEAQ (reference sequence). Here the CDR3 reads CASSGGQVVSTDTQYF. CDR3 bases: TGTGCCAGCAGCGGCGGACAGGTCGTCTCCACAGATACGCAGTATTTT.

This chain joins TRBV6-5 and TRBJ1-5, with TRBD1 matching over 7 bases. The V segment lost 6 bases and the J segment 4 bases; nucleotides outside the gene matches: 9. The CDR3 has 15 residues. Per germline, CDR1 MNHEY and CDR2 SVGAGI. CDR3 region: CASSRDRSLNQPQHF. The CDR3 DNA reads as TGTGCCAGCAGCCGGGACAGAAGCTTAAATCAGCCCCAGCATTTT.

This clonotype has a handful of counts. The chain couples TRBV6-6 to TRBJ1-5, with a tentative D call TRBD1 (5 bases). From germline, CDR1 is MNHNY and CDR2 SVGAGI (reference sequence). This CDR3 has 15 residues. V gave up 2 bases and J gave up 0 bases, with 8 bases separating them. The CDR3 is CASSYRGASNQPQHF. CDR3 DNA: TGTGCCAGCAGTTACCGCGGGGCTAGCAATCAGCCCCAGCATTTT.

The chain combines TRBV5-1 with TRBJ2-1; D remains ambiguous. Germline V gene data show CDR1 as SGHRS and CDR2 as YFSETQ. This CDR3 contains 14 residues. The ends were cut back, 3 bases at V and 9 bases at J, with 16 bases in the middle. The CDR3, as DNA: TGCGCCAGCAGCTGGGCTCTTGAGTTCAGTGAGCAGTTCTTC. Its protein product is CASSWALEFSEQFF.

The chain has TRBV3-1 and TRBJ1-4; D gene unclear. This CDR3 has 15 amino acids. The germline V gene encodes CDR1 LGHDT and CDR2 YNNKEL (reference sequence). Between the trimmed V and J ends, which lost 6 bases and 6 bases, there was a span of 17 bases. The CDR3 nucleotides read TGTGCCAGCAGTCCTCTCGATGGACGCGATGAAAAACTGTTTTTT. Its translation is CASSPLDGRDEKLFF.